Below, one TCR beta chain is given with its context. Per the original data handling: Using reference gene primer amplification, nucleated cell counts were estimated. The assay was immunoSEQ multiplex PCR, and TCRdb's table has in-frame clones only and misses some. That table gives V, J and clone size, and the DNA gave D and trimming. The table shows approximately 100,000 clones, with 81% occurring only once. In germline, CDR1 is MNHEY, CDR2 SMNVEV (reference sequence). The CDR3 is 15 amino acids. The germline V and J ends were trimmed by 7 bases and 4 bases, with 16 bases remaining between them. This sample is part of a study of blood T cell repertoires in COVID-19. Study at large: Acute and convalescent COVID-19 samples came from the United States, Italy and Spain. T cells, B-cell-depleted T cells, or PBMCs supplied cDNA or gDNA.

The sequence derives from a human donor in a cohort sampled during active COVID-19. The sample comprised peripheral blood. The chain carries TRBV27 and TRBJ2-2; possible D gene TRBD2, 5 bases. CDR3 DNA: TGTGCCAGCAAAAGAGGGCAGCCGGGCACCGGGGAGCTGTTTTTT. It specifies CASKRGQPGTGELFF.